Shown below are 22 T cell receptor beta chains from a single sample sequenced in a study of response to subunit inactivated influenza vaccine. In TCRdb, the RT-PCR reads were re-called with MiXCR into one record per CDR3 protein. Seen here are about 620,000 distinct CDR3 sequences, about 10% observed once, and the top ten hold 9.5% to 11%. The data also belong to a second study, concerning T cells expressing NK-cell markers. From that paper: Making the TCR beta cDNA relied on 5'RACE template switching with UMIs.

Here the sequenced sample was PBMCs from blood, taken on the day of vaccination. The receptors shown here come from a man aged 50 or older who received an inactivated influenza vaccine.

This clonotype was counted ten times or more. In DNA, the CDR3 is TGCGCCAGCAGCTTGACTTTCCCTTACACAGATACGCAGTATTTT. Protein sequence: CASSLTFPYTDTQYF. This rearrangement joins TRBV5-1 to TRBJ2-3; D is ambiguous. CDR1 is SGHRS and CDR2 is YFSETQ in the germline V gene. V was trimmed by 1 base and J by 2 bases, leaving 11 bases between them. This CDR3 has 15 amino acids.

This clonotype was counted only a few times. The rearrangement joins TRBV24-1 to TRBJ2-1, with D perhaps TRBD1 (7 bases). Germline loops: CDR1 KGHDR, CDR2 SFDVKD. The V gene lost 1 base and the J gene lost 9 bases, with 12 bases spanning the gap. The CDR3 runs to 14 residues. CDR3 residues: CATSDFFQGGEQFF. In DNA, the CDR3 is TGTGCCACCAGTGATTTCTTCCAGGGGGGTGAGCAGTTCTTC.

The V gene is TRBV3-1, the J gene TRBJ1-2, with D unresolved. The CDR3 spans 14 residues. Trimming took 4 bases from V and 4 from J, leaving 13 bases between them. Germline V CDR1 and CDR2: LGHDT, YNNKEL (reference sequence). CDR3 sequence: CASSLRQLAYGYTF. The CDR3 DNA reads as TGTGCCAGCAGCCTGAGACAACTAGCCTATGGCTACACCTTC. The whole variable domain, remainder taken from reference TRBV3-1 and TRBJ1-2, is DTAVSQTPKYLVTQMGNDKSIKCEQNLGHDTMYWYKQDSKKFLKIMFSYNNKELIINETVPNRFSPKSPDKAHLNLHINSLELGDSAVYFCASSLRQLAYGYTFGSGTRLTVV.

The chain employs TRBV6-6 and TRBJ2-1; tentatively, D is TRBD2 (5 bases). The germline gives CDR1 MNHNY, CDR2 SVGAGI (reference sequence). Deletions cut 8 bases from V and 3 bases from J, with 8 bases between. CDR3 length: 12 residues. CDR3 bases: TGTGCCAGCCGAGGGAACTACAATGAGCAGTTCTTC. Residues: CASRGNYNEQFF.

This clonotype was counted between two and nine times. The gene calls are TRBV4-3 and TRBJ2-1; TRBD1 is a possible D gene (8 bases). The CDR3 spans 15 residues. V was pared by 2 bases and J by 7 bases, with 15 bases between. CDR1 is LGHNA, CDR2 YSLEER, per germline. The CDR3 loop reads CASSQPGQGGNEQFF. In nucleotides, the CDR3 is TGCGCCAGCAGCCAACCAGGACAGGGAGGGAATGAGCAGTTCTTC.

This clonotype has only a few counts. The CDR3 DNA sequence: TGTGCCATCAGCCCGGCGGAGCCCTCTGGAAACACCATATATTTT. The encoded protein is CAISPAEPSGNTIYF. The chain employs TRBV10-3 and TRBJ1-3, with D unresolved. Trimming took off 6 bases at V and 0 bases at J, with 12 bases between the two ends. Germline values: CDR1 ENHRY, CDR2 SYGVKD. This CDR3 has 15 amino acids.

This chain's CDR3 is CSVELPDLGEQYF. In DNA, the CDR3 is TGCAGCGTTGAATTACCAGACCTGGGGGAGCAGTACTTC. The chain joins TRBV29-1 to TRBJ2-7; D gene ambiguous. V lost 2 bases and J 7 bases, leaving 15 bases between the germline ends. The CDR3 spans 13 residues. Germline assignment: CDR1 SQVTM and CDR2 ANQGSEA.

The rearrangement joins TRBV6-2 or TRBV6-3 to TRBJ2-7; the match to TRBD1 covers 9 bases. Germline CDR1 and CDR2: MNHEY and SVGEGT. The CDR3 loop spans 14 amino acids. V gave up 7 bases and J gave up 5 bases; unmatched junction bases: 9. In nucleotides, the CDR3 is TGTGCCAGCATTTCCGGGACAGGGAGAAACGAGCAGTACTTC. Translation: CASISGTGRNEQYF.

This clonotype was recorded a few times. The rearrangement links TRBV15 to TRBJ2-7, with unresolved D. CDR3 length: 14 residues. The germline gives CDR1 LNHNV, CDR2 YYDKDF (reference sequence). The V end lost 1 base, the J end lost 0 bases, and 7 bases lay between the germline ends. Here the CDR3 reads CATSRGLSSYEQYF. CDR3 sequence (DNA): TGTGCCACCAGCAGAGGACTTAGCTCCTACGAGCAGTACTTC.

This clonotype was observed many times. DNA of the CDR3: TGTGCCAGCAAGAAAGGGGGTACAGATACGCAGTATTTT. This translates into CASKKGGTDTQYF. The rearrangement joins TRBV7-2 to TRBJ2-3, with D tentatively TRBD1 (6 bases). The V end was cut by 7 bases, the J end by 3 bases, with 11 bases between. Germline V lookup: CDR1 SGHTA, CDR2 FQGNSA. The CDR3 loop spans 13 amino acids.

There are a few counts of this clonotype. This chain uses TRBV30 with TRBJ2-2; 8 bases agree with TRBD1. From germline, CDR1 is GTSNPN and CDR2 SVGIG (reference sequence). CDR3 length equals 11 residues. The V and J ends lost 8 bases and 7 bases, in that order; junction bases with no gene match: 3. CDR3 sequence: CAGQGFGELFF. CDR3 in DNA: TGTGCCGGACAGGGATTCGGGGAGCTGTTTTTT.

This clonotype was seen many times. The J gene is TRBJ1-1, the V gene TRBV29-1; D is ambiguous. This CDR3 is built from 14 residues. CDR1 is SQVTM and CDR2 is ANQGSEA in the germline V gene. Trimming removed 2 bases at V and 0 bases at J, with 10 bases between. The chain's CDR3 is CSVETAGLNTEAFF. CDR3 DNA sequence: TGCAGCGTTGAAACGGCAGGCTTGAACACTGAAGCTTTCTTT.

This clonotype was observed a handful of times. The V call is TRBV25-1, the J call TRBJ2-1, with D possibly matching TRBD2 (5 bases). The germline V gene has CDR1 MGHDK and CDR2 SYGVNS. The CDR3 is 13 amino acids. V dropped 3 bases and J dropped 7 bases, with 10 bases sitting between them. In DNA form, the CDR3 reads TGTGCCAGCAGTGATTCTAGCTCGAATGAGCAGTTCTTC. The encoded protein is CASSDSSSNEQFF.

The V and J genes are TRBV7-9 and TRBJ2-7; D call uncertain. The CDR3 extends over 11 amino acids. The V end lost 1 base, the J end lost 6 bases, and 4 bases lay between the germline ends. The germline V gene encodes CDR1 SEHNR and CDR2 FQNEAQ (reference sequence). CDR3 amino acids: CASSLESEQYF. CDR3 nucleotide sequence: TGTGCCAGCAGCTTAGAGTCCGAGCAGTACTTC.

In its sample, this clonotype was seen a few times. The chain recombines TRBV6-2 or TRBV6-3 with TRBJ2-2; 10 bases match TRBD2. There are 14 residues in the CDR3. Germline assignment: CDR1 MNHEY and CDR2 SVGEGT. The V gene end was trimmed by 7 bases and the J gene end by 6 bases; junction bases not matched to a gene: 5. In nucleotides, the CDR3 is TGTGCCAGCAAAACCCTAGCGGGAGCCGGGGAGCTGTTTTTT. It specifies CASKTLAGAGELFF.

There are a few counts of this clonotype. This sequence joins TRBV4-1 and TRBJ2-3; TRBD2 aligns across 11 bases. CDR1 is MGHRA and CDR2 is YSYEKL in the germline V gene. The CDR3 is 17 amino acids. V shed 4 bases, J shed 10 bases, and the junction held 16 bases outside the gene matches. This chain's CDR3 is CASSPIAGGRPRLAQYF. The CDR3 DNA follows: TGCGCCAGCAGCCCCATAGCGGGGGGGCGGCCCAGGCTCGCGCAGTATTTT.

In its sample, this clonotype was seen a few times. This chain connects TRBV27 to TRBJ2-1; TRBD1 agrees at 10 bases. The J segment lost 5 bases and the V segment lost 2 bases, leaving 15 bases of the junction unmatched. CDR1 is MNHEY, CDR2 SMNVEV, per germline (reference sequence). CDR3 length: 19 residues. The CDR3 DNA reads TGTGCCAGCAGTTTAAGGCGGGGGGCTAGGGACAGGGGTCACAATGAGCAGTTCTTC. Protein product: CASSLRRGARDRGHNEQFF.

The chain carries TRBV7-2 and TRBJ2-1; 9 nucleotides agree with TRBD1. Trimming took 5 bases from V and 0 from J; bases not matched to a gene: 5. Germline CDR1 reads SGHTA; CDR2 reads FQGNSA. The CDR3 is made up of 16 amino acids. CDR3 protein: CASSGRQGVSYNEQFF. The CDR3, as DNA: TGTGCCAGCAGCGGCAGACAGGGGGTCTCCTACAATGAGCAGTTCTTC.

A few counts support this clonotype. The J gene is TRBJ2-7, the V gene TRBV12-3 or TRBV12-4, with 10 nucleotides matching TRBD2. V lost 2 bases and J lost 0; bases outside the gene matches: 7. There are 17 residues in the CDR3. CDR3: CASSLFRTSGISYEQYF. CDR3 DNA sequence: TGTGCCAGCAGTTTATTTCGTACTAGCGGGATCTCCTACGAGCAGTACTTC.

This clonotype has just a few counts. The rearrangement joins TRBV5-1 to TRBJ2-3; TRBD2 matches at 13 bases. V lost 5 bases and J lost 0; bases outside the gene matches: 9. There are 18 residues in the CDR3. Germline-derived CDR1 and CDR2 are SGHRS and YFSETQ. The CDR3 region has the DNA TGCGCCAGCAGTCCCGGACTAGCGGGGGCCACTAGCACAGATACGCAGTATTTT. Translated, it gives CASSPGLAGATSTDTQYF.

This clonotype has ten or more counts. The CDR3: CSVGGQGTEAFF. CDR3 bases: TGCAGCGTTGGTGGACAGGGTACTGAAGCTTTCTTT. The V call is TRBV29-1, the J call TRBJ1-1; 8 nucleotides agree with TRBD1. V lost 4 bases, J lost 5 bases, and 3 bases stayed unmatched. The germline CDR1 and CDR2 sequences are SQVTM and ANQGSEA. The CDR3 is 12 residues long. Full variable domain (rest looked up from reference TRBV29-1 and TRBJ1-1): SAVISQKPSRDICQRGTSLTIQCQVDSQVTMMFWYRQQPGQSLTLIATANQGSEATYESGFVIDKFPISRPNLTFSTLTVSNMSPEDSSIYLCSVGGQGTEAFFGQGTRLTVV.

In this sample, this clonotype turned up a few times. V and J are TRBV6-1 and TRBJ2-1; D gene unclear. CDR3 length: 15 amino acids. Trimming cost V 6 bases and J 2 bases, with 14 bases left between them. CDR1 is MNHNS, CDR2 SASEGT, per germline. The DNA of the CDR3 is TGTGCCAGCAGCCGTAGGGCTGCTCCCTACAATGAGCAGTTCTTC. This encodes CASSRRAAPYNEQFF.